The present T cell receptor beta chain was sequenced within a study of molecular identifiers for immune sequencing clone quantification. Across the whole study: The replicates split RNA from roughly 20,000 or 100,000 naive CD8 cells five ways and sequenced four.

General study points: One million naive cells reportedly did not prevent detection of spiked Jurkat TCR RNA from one cell.

Both previously described methods and listed TCR primers were employed to make bulk TCR libraries. A single record per CDR3 protein comes from TCRdb applying MiXCR to the PCR reads. The top ten clones hold approximately 1.4% of a sample with about 65,000 distinct CDR3 sequences, 15% to 20% of them seen once. This clonotype occurred many times. The antigen is not known. Sample: naive CD8+ T cells from blood, with Jurkat cell RNA spiked in. As to subset: FACS-sorted CD8+CD4-CCR7+CD45RA+ naive T cells. This TCR came from a human donor in good health. Some libraries in this study had Jurkat cell RNA spiked in.

CDR3 nucleotides: TGTGCCAGCAGAGGGACTAGTCGCGGTAACACAGATACGCAGTATTTT. The encoded protein is CASRGTSRGNTDTQYF. The chain joins TRBV2 to TRBJ2-3; TRBD2 matches 8 bases. The CDR3 length is 16 residues. The J segment lost 2 bases and the V segment lost 6 bases, leaving 10 bases of the junction unmatched. Germline CDR1 reads SNHLY; CDR2 reads FYNNEI.